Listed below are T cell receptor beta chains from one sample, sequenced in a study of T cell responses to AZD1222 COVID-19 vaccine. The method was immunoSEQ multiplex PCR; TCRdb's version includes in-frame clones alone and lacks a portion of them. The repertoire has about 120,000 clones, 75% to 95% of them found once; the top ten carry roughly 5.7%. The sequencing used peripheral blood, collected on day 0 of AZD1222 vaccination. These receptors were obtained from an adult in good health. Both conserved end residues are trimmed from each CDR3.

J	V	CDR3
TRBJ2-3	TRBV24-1	ATRKGGSTDTQY
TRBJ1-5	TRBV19	ASRGAFNQPQH
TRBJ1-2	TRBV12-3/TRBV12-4	ASRLSPDYGYT
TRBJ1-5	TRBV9	ASSVDGLSNQPQH
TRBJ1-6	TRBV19	ASSSVGQGQSPLH
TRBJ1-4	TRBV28	ASSFRFAGYEKLF
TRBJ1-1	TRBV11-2	ASSFTNTEAF
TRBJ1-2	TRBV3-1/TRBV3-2	ASSQKGVGYT
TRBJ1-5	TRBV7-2	ASERGGTTHQPQH
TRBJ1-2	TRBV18	ASSPGQGINGYT
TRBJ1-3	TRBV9	ASSVSTGPGNTIY
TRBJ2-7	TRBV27	ASSSPGQGSYEQY
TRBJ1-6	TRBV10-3	ALRSSYNSPLH
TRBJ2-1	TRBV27	ASREGQGVYNEQF
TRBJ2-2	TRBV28	ASGPHRGSGELF
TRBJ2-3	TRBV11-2	ASRFPGGRSDTQY
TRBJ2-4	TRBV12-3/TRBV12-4	ASSGVAKNIQY
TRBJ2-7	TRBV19	ASRGLGLAGGYEQY
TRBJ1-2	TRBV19	ASSIARGDYGYT
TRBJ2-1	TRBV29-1	SVGTGGSYNEQF
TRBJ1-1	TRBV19	ASSIAGVGGTEAF
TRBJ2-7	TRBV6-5	ASLAPGQGPYEQY
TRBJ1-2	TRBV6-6	ASSHTGAAGTGARGYT
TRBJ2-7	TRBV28	ASSLAFGGYSYEQY
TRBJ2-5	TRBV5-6	ASSLWGLQETQY
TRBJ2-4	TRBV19	ASSPSGGNIQY
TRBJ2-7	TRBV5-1	ASSARQGNYEQY
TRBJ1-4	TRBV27	ASSQRYREGEKLF
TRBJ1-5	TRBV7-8	ASSLEPRQQDQPQH
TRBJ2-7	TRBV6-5	ASSTISYEQY
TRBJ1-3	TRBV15	ATSRGRQGVNTIY
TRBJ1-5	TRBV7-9	ASSSSGGGNQPQH
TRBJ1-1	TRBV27	ASSPGGTQAF
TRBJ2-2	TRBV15	ATGGANTGELF
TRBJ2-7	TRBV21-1	ASSKGLTGTGPYEQY
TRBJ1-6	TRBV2	ASSEWDLYNSPLH
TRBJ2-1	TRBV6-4	ASSPQDIRYSYNEQF
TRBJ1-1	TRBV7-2	ASSTQVADTEAF
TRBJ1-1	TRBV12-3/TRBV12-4	APRPRNTEAF
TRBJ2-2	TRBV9	ASSVAPGRELF
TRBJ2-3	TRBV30	AWSVLGDSPRY
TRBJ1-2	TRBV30	AWKGTVASYGYT
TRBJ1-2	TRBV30	AWSLDSAVGYT
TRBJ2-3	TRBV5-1	ASRVETSTDTQY
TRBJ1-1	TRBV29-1	SGTLRTEAF